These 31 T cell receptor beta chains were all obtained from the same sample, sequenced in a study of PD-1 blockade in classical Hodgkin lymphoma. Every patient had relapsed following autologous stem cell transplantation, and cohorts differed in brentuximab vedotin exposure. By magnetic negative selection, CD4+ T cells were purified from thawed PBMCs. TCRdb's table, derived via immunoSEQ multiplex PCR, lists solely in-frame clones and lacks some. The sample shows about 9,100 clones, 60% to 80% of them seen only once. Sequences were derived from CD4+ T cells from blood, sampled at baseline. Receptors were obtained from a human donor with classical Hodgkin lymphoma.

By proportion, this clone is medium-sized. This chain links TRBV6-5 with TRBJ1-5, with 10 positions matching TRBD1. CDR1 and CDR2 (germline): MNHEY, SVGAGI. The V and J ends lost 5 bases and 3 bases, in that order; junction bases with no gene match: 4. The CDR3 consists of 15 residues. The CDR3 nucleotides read TGTGCCAGCAGTACTGACAGGGGGCCCAATCAGCCCCAGCATTTT. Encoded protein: CASSTDRGPNQPQHF.

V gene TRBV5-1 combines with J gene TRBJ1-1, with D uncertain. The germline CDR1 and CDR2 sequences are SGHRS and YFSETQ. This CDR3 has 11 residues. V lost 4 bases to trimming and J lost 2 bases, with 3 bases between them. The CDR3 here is CASSANTEAFF. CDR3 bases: TGCGCCAGCAGCGCTAACACTGAAGCTTTCTTT.

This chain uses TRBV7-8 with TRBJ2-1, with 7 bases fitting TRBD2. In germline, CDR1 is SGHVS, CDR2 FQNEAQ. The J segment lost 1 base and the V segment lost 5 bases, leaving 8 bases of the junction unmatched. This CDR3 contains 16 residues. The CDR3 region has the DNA TGTGCCAGCAGCCGGGACTACATCCTTTCCTACAATGAGCAGTTCTTC. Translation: CASSRDYILSYNEQFF.

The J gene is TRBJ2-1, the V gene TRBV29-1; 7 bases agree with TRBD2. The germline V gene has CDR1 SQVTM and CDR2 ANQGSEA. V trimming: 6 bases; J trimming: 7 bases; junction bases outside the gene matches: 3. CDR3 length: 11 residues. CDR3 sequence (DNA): TGCAGCGTGCCACTAGCGAATGAGCAGTTCTTC. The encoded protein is CSVPLANEQFF.

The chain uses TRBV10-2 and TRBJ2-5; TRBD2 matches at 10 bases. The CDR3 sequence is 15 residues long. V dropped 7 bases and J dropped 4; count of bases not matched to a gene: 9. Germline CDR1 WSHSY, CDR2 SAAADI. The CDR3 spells CASTLSGRARETQYF. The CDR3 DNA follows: TGCGCCAGCACCCTCAGCGGGAGGGCACGAGAGACCCAGTACTTC.

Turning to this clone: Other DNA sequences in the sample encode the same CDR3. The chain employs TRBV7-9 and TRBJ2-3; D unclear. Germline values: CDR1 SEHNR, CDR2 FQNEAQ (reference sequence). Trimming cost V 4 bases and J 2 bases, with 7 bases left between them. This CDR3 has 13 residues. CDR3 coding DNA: TGTGCCAGCAGCTCCGACTTCACAGATACGCAGTATTTT. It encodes CASSSDFTDTQYF.

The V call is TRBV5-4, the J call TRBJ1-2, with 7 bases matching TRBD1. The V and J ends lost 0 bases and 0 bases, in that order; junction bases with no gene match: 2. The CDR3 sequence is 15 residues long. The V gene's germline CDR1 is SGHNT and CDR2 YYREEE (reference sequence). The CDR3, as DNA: TGTGCCAGCAGCTTGGCCGGACAGGCTAACTATGGCTACACCTTC. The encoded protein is CASSLAGQANYGYTF.

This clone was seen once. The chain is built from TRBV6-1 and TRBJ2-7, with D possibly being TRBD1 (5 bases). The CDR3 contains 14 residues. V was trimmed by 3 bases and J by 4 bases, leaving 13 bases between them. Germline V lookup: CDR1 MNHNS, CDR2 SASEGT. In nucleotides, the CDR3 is TGTGCCAGCAGTGAGTTGGGCAGGGTGTACGAGCAGTACTTC. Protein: CASSELGRVYEQYF.

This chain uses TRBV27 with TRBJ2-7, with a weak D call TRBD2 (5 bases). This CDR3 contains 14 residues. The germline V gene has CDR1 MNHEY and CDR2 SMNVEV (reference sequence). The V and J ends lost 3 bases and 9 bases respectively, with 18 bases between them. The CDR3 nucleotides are TGTGCCAGCAGTTTGAACAGTGTGGGCCGGGGGCAGTACTTC. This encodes CASSLNSVGRGQYF.

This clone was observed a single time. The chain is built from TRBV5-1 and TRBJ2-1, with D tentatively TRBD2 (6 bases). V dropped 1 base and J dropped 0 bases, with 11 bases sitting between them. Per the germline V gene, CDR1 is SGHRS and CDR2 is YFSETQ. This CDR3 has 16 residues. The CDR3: CASSLLASASYNEQFF. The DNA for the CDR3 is TGCGCCAGCAGCTTGTTGGCTAGCGCCTCCTACAATGAGCAGTTCTTC.

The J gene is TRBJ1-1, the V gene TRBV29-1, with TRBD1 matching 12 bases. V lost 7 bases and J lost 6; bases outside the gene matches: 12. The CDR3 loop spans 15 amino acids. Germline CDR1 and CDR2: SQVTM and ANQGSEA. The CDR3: CSARTGTGGTAEAFF. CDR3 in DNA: TGCAGCGCTCGAACTGGGACAGGGGGCACGGCTGAAGCTTTCTTT.

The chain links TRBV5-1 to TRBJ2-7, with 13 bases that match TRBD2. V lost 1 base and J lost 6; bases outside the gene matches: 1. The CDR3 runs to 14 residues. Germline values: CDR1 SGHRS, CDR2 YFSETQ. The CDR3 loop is CASSLTSGRVEQYF. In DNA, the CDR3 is TGCGCCAGCAGCTTGACTAGCGGGAGGGTCGAGCAGTACTTC.

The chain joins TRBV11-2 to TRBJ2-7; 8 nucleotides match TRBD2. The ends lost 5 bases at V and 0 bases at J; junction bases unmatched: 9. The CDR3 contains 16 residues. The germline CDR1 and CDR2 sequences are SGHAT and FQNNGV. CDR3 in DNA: TGTGCCAGCAGCACGGGGGGGGGACATAGCTCCTACGAGCAGTACTTC. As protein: CASSTGGGHSSYEQYF.

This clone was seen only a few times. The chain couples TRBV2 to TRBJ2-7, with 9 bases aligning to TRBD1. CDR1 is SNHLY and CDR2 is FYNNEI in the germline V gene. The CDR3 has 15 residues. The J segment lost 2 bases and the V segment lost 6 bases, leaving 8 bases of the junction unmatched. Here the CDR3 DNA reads TGTGCCAGCAGGCCCTCGGGACAGGGCACCTACGAGCAGTACTTC. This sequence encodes CASRPSGQGTYEQYF.

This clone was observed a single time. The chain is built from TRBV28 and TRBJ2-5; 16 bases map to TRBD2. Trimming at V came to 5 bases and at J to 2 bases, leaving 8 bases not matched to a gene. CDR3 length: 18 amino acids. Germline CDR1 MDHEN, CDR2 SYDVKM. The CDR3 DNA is TGTGCCAGCAGTCAACCACCGGGACTAGCGGGAGGGCAAGAGACCCAGTACTTC. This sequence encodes CASSQPPGLAGGQETQYF. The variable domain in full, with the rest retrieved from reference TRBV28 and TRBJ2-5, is DVKVTQSSRYLVKRTGEKVFLECVQDMDHENMFWYRQDPGLGLRLIYFSYDVKMKEKGDIPEGYSVSREKKERFSLILESASTNQTSMYLCASSQPPGLAGGQETQYFGPGTRLLVL.

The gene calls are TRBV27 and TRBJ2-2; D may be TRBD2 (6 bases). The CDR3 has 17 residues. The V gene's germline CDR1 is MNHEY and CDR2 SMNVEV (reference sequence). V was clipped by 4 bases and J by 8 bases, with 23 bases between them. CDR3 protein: CASSSPPGLPLSGELFF. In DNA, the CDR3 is TGTGCCAGCAGTTCACCTCCGGGACTGCCTCTGAGTGGGGAGCTGTTTTTT.

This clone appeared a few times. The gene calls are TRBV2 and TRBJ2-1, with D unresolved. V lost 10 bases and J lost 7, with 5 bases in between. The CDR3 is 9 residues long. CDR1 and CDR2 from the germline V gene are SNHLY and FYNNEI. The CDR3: CAINNEQFF. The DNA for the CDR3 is TGTGCCATTAATAATGAGCAGTTCTTC.

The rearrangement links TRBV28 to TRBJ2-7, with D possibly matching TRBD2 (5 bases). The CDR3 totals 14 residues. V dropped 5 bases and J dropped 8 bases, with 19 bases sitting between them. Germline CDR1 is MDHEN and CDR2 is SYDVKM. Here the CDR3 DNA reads TGTGCCAGCAGTCCCCCGAGGGAGCGGAGGCAGCAGTACTTC. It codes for CASSPPRERRQQYF. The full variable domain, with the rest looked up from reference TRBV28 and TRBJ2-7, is DVKVTQSSRYLVKRTGEKVFLECVQDMDHENMFWYRQDPGLGLRLIYFSYDVKMKEKGDIPEGYSVSREKKERFSLILESASTNQTSMYLCASSPPRERRQQYFGPGTRLTVT.

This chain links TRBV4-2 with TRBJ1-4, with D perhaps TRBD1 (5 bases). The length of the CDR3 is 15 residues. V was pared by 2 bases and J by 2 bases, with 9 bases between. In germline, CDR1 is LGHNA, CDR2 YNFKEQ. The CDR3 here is CASSQPGHTNEKLFF. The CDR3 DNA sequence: TGTGCCAGCAGCCAACCCGGACATACTAATGAAAAACTGTTTTTT.

Here the CDR3 reads CASSTRDTLRTNYGYTF. CDR3 nucleotides: TGTGCCAGTAGTACCCGGGACACCCTCCGTACTAACTATGGCTACACCTTC. The rearrangement links TRBV19 to TRBJ1-2, with D maybe TRBD1 (6 bases). Germline V CDR1 and CDR2: LNHDA, SQIVND (reference sequence). With 4 bases removed from V and 0 bases from J, the gap between germline ends came to 18 bases. The CDR3 covers 17 residues.

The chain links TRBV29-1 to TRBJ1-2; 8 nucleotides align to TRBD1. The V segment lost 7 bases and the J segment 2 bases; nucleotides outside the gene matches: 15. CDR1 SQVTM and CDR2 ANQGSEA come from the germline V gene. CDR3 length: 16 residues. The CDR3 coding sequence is TGCAGCGCGGAAGGACAGGGATGGGGAAAAAACTATGGCTACACCTTC. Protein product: CSAEGQGWGKNYGYTF.

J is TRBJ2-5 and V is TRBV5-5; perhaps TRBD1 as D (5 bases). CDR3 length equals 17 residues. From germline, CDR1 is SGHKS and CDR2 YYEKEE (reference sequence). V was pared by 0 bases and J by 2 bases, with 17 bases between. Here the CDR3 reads CASSLAWPGIGQETQYF. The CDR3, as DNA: TGTGCCAGCAGCTTGGCTTGGCCAGGGATAGGGCAAGAGACCCAGTACTTC.

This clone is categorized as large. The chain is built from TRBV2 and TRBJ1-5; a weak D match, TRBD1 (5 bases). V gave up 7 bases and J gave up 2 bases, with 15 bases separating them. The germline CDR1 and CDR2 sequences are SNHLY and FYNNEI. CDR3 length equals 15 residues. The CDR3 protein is CASTPGRGGNQPQHF. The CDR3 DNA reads TGTGCCAGCACCCCAGGGAGGGGAGGCAATCAGCCCCAGCATTTT.

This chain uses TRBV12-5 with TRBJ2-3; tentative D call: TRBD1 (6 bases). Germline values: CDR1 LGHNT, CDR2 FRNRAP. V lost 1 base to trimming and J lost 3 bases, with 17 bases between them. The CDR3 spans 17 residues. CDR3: CASGLAYTGQGTDTQYF. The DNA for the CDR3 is TGTGCTAGTGGTTTGGCCTATACAGGGCAAGGGACAGATACGCAGTATTTT.

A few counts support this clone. CDR3: CASSPDYYEQYF. The CDR3 DNA is TGCGCCAGCAGCCCCGACTACTACGAGCAGTACTTC. The chain links TRBV5-1 to TRBJ2-7; the D gene is possibly TRBD2 (5 bases). Between the trimmed V and J ends, which lost 4 bases and 3 bases, there was a span of 8 bases. Per the germline V gene, CDR1 is SGHRS and CDR2 is YFSETQ. This CDR3 region has 12 residues.

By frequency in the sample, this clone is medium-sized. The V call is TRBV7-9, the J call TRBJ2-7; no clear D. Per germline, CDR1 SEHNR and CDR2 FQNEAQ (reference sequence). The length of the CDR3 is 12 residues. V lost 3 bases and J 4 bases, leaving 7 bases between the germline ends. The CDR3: CASSLDLYEQYF. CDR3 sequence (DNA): TGTGCCAGCAGCTTGGACCTGTACGAGCAGTACTTC.

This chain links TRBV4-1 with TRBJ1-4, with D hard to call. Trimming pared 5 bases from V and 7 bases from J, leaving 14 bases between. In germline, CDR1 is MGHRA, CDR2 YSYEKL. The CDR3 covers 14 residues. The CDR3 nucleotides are TGCGCCAGCAGCGACGAAGGTGGAGGTGAAAAACTGTTTTTT. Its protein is CASSDEGGGEKLFF.

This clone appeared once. CDR3 protein: CASRDQLETQYF. The CDR3 nucleotides read TGTGCCAGCAGGGACCAGCTGGAGACCCAGTACTTC. V is TRBV6-1 and J is TRBJ2-5, with unresolved D. This CDR3 contains 12 residues. Trimming removed 6 bases from V and 5 bases from J, with 10 bases in between. The V gene's germline CDR1 is MNHNS and CDR2 SASEGT.

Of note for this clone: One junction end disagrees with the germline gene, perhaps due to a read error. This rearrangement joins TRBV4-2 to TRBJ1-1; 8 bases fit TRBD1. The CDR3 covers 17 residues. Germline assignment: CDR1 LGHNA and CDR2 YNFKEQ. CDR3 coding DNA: TGTGCCAGCAGCCAAGTTCACGGGGACAGGTATGGCACTGAAACTTTCTTT. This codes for CASSQVHGDRYGTETFF.

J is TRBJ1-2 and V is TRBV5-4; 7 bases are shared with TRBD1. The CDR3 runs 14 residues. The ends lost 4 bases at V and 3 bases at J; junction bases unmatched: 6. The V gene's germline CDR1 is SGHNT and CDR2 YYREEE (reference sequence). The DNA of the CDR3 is TGTGCCAGCAGCCCGATCGACAGGGACTATGGCTACACCTTC. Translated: CASSPIDRDYGYTF.

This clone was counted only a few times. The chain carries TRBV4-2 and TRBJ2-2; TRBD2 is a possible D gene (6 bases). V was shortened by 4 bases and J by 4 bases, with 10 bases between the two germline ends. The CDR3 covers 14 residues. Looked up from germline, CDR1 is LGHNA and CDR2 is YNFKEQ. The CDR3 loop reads CASSLEGGTGELFF. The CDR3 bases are TGTGCCAGCAGCCTTGAGGGAGGCACCGGGGAGCTGTTTTTT.